The 31 T cell receptor beta chains below were found in one sample sequenced in a study of cytomegalovirus exposure and HLA in healthy donors. With 60 Vbeta and 13 Jbeta primers, the PCR was carried out. Measured with immunoSEQ multiplex PCR; TCRdb has only the in-frame clones, and not every one. The repertoire holds approximately 130,000 clones, 70% to 90% seen once, with around 1.7% in the top ten. The specimen sequenced was PBMCs. Receptors originate from a boy aged 10-17 years in good health and CMV-seronegative.

The DNA for the CDR3 is TGCGCCAGCAGCCAAGAACTAGCGGGGTCTTCCTACGAGCAGTACTTC. This gives the protein CASSQELAGSSYEQYF. The rearrangement uses TRBV4-3 and TRBJ2-5, with 10 bases fitting TRBD2. The end of the DNA fits TRBJ2-7 better, so the J call may be wrong. This CDR3 is 16 amino acids long. Germline V gene lookup returns CDR1 LGHNA and CDR2 YSLEER.

V is TRBV6-5 and J is TRBJ1-2; TRBD1 might be the D (5 bases). Germline loops: CDR1 MNHEY, CDR2 SVGAGI. Trimming cost V 6 bases and J 6 bases, with 14 bases left between them. CDR3 length: 13 residues. CDR3 bases: TGTGCCAGCAGGCATGGGGGGGAGGATGGCTACACCTTC. Its translation is CASRHGGEDGYTF.

There are a few counts of this clone. The chain carries TRBV19 and TRBJ1-4, with D possibly TRBD1 on 5 matching bases. Per the germline V gene, CDR1 is LNHDA and CDR2 is SQIVND (reference sequence). This CDR3 is 17 amino acids long. Trimming stripped 3 bases from V and 1 base from J, with 15 bases between. CDR3 DNA: TGTGCCAGTAGTATGACGACAGCCGGCAGAACTAATGAAAAACTGTTTTTT. Protein sequence: CASSMTTAGRTNEKLFF. The full variable domain, in which reference TRBV19 and TRBJ1-4 provide the parts outside the CDR3, is DGGITQSPKYLFRKEGQNVTLSCEQNLNHDAMYWYRQDPGQGLRLIYYSQIVNDFQKGDIAEGYSVSREKKESFPLTVTSAQKNPTAFYLCASSMTTAGRTNEKLFFGSGTQLSVL.

V gene TRBV2 combines with J gene TRBJ1-2, with 12 bases matching TRBD1. Trimming at V came to 3 bases and at J to 5 bases, leaving 4 bases not matched to a gene. The germline V gene has CDR1 SNHLY and CDR2 FYNNEI. This CDR3 contains 15 residues. CDR3 sequence (DNA): TGTGCCAGCAGTGATCCGGGACAGGGGGCGTATGGCTACACCTTC. This translates into CASSDPGQGAYGYTF.

The gene calls are TRBV7-9 and TRBJ2-7, with a tentative D call TRBD1 (6 bases). V lost 1 base to trimming and J lost 3 bases, with 13 bases between them. The CDR3 spans 15 residues. CDR1 SEHNR and CDR2 FQNEAQ come from the germline V gene (reference sequence). CDR3 protein: CASSLDPDRRYEQYF. The CDR3 DNA reads TGTGCCAGCAGCTTAGATCCGGACAGACGCTACGAGCAGTACTTC.

This clone was counted a single time. The chain uses TRBV9 and TRBJ1-4; perhaps TRBD1 as D (6 bases). Germline CDR1 SGDLS, CDR2 YYNGEE. The V end was cut by 3 bases, the J end by 9 bases, with 21 bases between. The CDR3 has 16 amino acids. The CDR3 region is CASSGGIRGEEKKLFF. Here the CDR3 DNA reads TGTGCCAGCAGCGGGGGGATCAGGGGCGAGGAGAAAAAACTGTTTTTT.

V usage is TRBV11-2 and J usage is TRBJ1-2; the D is unclear. The CDR3 is made up of 12 amino acids. The germline CDR1 and CDR2 sequences are SGHAT and FQNNGV. Trimming left V 3 bases short and J 13 bases short, with 15 bases between. Here the CDR3 reads CASSFPLASATF. CDR3 nucleotides: TGTGCCAGCAGCTTTCCCCTAGCGTCCGCCACCTTC.

This clone was observed a few times. This chain joins TRBV10-3 and TRBJ2-1; perhaps TRBD2 as D (5 bases). V lost 3 bases to trimming and J lost 9 bases, with 6 bases between them. This CDR3 has 11 residues. Germline CDR1 ENHRY, CDR2 SYGVKD. CDR3 region: CAISEGGEQFF. The CDR3 DNA follows: TGTGCCATCAGTGAAGGAGGTGAGCAGTTCTTC.

The rearrangement links TRBV7-3 to TRBJ2-1; D not resolved. The CDR3 runs 14 residues. Trimming removed 5 bases at V and 0 bases at J, with 8 bases between. Germline CDR1 and CDR2: SGHTA and FQGTGA. CDR3 nucleotide sequence: TGTGCCAGCAGCCCAAGCGACTCCTACAATGAGCAGTTCTTC. The encoded protein is CASSPSDSYNEQFF. Looking up the rest from reference TRBV7-3 and TRBJ2-1 gives the full variable domain: GAGVSQTPSNKVTEKGKYVELRCDPISGHTALYWYRQSLGQGPEFLIYFQGTGAADDSGLPNDRFFAVRPEGSVSTLKIQRTERGDSAVYLCASSPSDSYNEQFFGPGTRLTVL.

The chain is built from TRBV27 and TRBJ2-5; TRBD1 is a possible D gene (7 bases). Germline loops: CDR1 MNHEY, CDR2 SMNVEV (reference sequence). The CDR3 is 15 amino acids. The V end was cut by 5 bases, the J end by 3 bases, with 16 bases between. In nucleotides, the CDR3 is TGTGCCAGCAGTCCCCGGGCCAGGGGGGAAGAGACCCAGTACTTC. Translation: CASSPRARGEETQYF.

The rearrangement joins TRBV7-8 to TRBJ1-5; TRBD1 aligns across 7 bases. V was pared by 1 base and J by 6 bases, with 6 bases of the junction left unmatched. Germline V gives CDR1 SGHVS, CDR2 FQNEAQ. The CDR3 sequence is 15 residues long. CDR3: CASSLGGGDGQPQHF. In DNA form, the CDR3 reads TGTGCCAGCAGCTTAGGAGGGGGCGACGGTCAGCCCCAGCATTTT.

Only one count was recorded for this clone. The chain links TRBV7-9 to TRBJ1-1; D gene uncertain. CDR1 and CDR2 (germline): SEHNR, FQNEAQ (reference sequence). This CDR3 contains 14 residues. Trimming cost V 1 base and J 2 bases, with 8 bases left between them. CDR3 coding DNA: TGTGCCAGCAGCTTAGGTGGGCGCAACACTGAAGCTTTCTTT. It codes for CASSLGGRNTEAFF.

This clone turned up a few times. The rearrangement joins TRBV4-3 to TRBJ1-1; TRBD1 matches at 11 bases. Germline CDR1 LGHNA, CDR2 YSLEER. The CDR3 sequence is 14 residues long. V was pared by 5 bases and J by 5 bases, with 4 bases of the junction left unmatched. This CDR3 reads CASSTRDRGTEAFF. Here the CDR3 DNA reads TGCGCCAGCAGCACCCGGGACAGGGGGACTGAAGCTTTCTTT.

CDR3 in DNA: TGTGCCAGCAGCGGGGGACAGAGAAGAAAACCCGGGGAGCTGTTTTTT. Translation gives CASSGGQRRKPGELFF. The gene calls are TRBV9 and TRBJ2-2; 7 nucleotides line up with TRBD1. Trimming removed 3 bases from V and 6 bases from J; junction bases left unmatched: 11. Germline loops: CDR1 SGDLS, CDR2 YYNGEE. The CDR3 consists of 16 residues.

The V and J genes are TRBV5-1 and TRBJ1-1, with D perhaps matching TRBD1 (6 bases). The CDR3 extends over 17 amino acids. Per germline, CDR1 SGHRS and CDR2 YFSETQ. Trimming took off 5 bases at V and 7 bases at J, with 27 bases between the two ends. In nucleotides, the CDR3 is TGCGCCAGCAGAAAGATGATTCGGACAGCCGAGGGGTATGAAGCTTTCTTT. Protein: CASRKMIRTAEGYEAFF.

The chain joins TRBV7-2 to TRBJ2-2, with D unclear. CDR1 is SGHTA, CDR2 FQGNSA, per germline. V was trimmed by 0 bases and J by 1 base, leaving 3 bases between them. CDR3 length: 14 residues. The CDR3 loop reads CASSLAMNTGELFF. The DNA for the CDR3 is TGTGCCAGCAGCTTAGCCATGAACACCGGGGAGCTGTTTTTT.

With regard to this clone: This likely comes from a read error, as the CDR3 has no conserved phenylalanine or tryptophan at its end. The CDR3 nucleotides read TGTGCCAGCAGCCACCAGACAGGGGACGAGCAGTACCTC. It codes for CASSHQTGDEQYL. The rearrangement links TRBV5-4 to TRBJ2-7; 8 bases map to TRBD1. Trimming at V came to 4 bases and at J to 5 bases, leaving 5 bases not matched to a gene. CDR3 length: 13 residues. Germline V CDR1 and CDR2: SGHNT, YYREEE (reference sequence).

This chain connects TRBV25-1 to TRBJ1-6; no clear D gene. This CDR3 has 16 amino acids. The germline V and J ends were trimmed by 1 base and 13 bases, with 20 bases remaining between them. CDR1 and CDR2 from the germline V gene are MGHDK and SYGVNS. The CDR3 DNA is TGTGCCAGCAGTGAATTAAAAACCCAACCGTTTGAGCCCCTCCACTTT. It is translated as CASSELKTQPFEPLHF.

The chain carries TRBV5-1 and TRBJ2-7, with 7 bases identical to TRBD1. Germline-derived CDR1 and CDR2 are SGHRS and YFSETQ. V was clipped by 4 bases and J by 4 bases; unmatched bases: 11. The CDR3 contains 15 residues. The CDR3: CASSPETGFGYEQYF. CDR3 DNA sequence: TGCGCCAGCAGCCCGGAGACAGGGTTTGGGTACGAGCAGTACTTC.

The chain uses TRBV9 and TRBJ1-1; unclear D gene. Trimming pared 2 bases from V and 4 bases from J, leaving 12 bases between. Germline CDR1 reads SGDLS; CDR2 reads YYNGEE. The CDR3 has 14 residues. CDR3 nucleotides: TGTGCCAGCAGCGTGGACGGCGAGGGCACTGAAGCTTTCTTT. Protein sequence: CASSVDGEGTEAFF.

This sequence joins TRBV6-1 and TRBJ2-6; 7 positions agree with TRBD1. Germline V CDR1 and CDR2: MNHNS, SASEGT. The J segment lost 0 bases and the V segment lost 5 bases, leaving 1 base of the junction unmatched. This CDR3 is 15 amino acids long. CDR3 nucleotides: TGTGCCAGCAGTCGGGACAGCTCTGGGGCCAACGTCCTGACTTTC. Encoded protein: CASSRDSSGANVLTF.

The count of this clone is one. The chain carries TRBV9 and TRBJ1-1; no definite D call. This CDR3 is 11 amino acids long. From germline, CDR1 is SGDLS and CDR2 YYNGEE. With 7 bases removed from V and 1 base from J, the gap between germline ends came to 5 bases. CDR3 residues: CASGANTEAFF. In DNA, the CDR3 is TGTGCCAGCGGAGCGAACACTGAAGCTTTCTTT.

V usage is TRBV4-3 and J usage is TRBJ2-5; D is unclear. Germline CDR1 reads LGHNA; CDR2 reads YSLEER. V was trimmed by 0 bases and J by 7 bases, leaving 12 bases between them. This CDR3 is 14 amino acids long. The CDR3 is CASSQDSSTGTQYF. DNA of the CDR3: TGCGCCAGCAGCCAAGATTCAAGCACGGGGACCCAGTACTTC.

The V call is TRBV7-7, the J call TRBJ2-1; 8 bases match TRBD1. The CDR3 extends over 14 amino acids. Per germline, CDR1 SSHAT and CDR2 FNYEAQ (reference sequence). Trimming removed 5 bases from V and 5 bases from J; junction bases left unmatched: 5. The CDR3 DNA reads as TGTGCCAGCAGCAGGGACAGGACAGACAATGAGCAGTTCTTC. Its translation is CASSRDRTDNEQFF.

This chain uses TRBV7-2 with TRBJ2-7; D gene uncertain. V shed 1 base and J shed 2 bases, with 6 bases lying between them. The CDR3 consists of 13 residues. The germline CDR1 and CDR2 sequences are SGHTA and FQGNSA. CDR3 in DNA: TGTGCCAGCAGCTTAGTTCAGACCTACGAGCAGTACTTC. This codes for CASSLVQTYEQYF.

This clone was counted a few times. This sequence joins TRBV6-5 and TRBJ1-1; D is uncertain. Trimming stripped 5 bases from V and 1 base from J, with 5 bases between. This CDR3 region has 12 residues. The germline V gene has CDR1 MNHEY and CDR2 SVGAGI. CDR3 sequence: CASSRGNTEAFF. The CDR3 nucleotides read TGTGCCAGCAGTCGGGGGAACACTGAAGCTTTCTTT.

This chain joins TRBV27 and TRBJ2-6, with a tentative D call TRBD1 (5 bases). Looked up from germline, CDR1 is MNHEY and CDR2 is SMNVEV (reference sequence). Trimming stripped 1 base from V and 0 bases from J, with 10 bases between. There are 17 residues in the CDR3. CDR3 in amino acids: CASSLLAGNSGANVLTF. CDR3 bases: TGTGCCAGCAGTTTATTGGCAGGGAACTCTGGGGCCAACGTCCTGACTTTC.

This clone was detected once. The chain carries TRBV14 and TRBJ2-1; 7 nucleotides match TRBD2. Germline lookup yields CDR1 SGHDN and CDR2 FVKESK. Trimming took 0 bases from V and 8 from J; bases not matched to a gene: 13. CDR3 length equals 17 residues. The CDR3 DNA reads as TGTGCCAGCAGCCAAGATCGATGGGGGGGACCCTTGGATGAGCAGTTCTTC. It is translated as CASSQDRWGGPLDEQFF.

This chain uses TRBV30 with TRBJ2-3; TRBD2 matches at 9 bases. Germline values: CDR1 GTSNPN, CDR2 SVGIG (reference sequence). With 5 bases clipped from V and 0 bases from J, the junction kept 12 bases outside the gene matches. The CDR3 covers 17 residues. This CDR3 reads CAWYGTSGPPSTDTQYF. The CDR3 DNA reads TGTGCCTGGTACGGAACTAGCGGGCCCCCGAGCACAGATACGCAGTATTTT.

A single count supports this clone. V and J are TRBV5-1 and TRBJ2-3; 7 bases are a match to TRBD1. CDR1 and CDR2 (germline): SGHRS, YFSETQ. This CDR3 spans 13 amino acids. Germline trimming cut 3 bases from V and 5 bases from J; bases unmatched to any gene: 3. The chain's CDR3 is CASSYRGEDTQYF. CDR3 DNA: TGCGCCAGCAGCTACAGGGGAGAAGATACGCAGTATTTT.

This chain links TRBV11-3 with TRBJ2-1; D might be TRBD1 (6 bases). This CDR3 has 15 residues. Looked up from germline, CDR1 is SGHNT and CDR2 is YENEEA. V was clipped by 5 bases and J by 0 bases, with 11 bases between them. DNA for the CDR3: TGTGCCAGCAGCGGACAGTCGAGCTCCTACAATGAGCAGTTCTTC. Amino acids: CASSGQSSSYNEQFF.